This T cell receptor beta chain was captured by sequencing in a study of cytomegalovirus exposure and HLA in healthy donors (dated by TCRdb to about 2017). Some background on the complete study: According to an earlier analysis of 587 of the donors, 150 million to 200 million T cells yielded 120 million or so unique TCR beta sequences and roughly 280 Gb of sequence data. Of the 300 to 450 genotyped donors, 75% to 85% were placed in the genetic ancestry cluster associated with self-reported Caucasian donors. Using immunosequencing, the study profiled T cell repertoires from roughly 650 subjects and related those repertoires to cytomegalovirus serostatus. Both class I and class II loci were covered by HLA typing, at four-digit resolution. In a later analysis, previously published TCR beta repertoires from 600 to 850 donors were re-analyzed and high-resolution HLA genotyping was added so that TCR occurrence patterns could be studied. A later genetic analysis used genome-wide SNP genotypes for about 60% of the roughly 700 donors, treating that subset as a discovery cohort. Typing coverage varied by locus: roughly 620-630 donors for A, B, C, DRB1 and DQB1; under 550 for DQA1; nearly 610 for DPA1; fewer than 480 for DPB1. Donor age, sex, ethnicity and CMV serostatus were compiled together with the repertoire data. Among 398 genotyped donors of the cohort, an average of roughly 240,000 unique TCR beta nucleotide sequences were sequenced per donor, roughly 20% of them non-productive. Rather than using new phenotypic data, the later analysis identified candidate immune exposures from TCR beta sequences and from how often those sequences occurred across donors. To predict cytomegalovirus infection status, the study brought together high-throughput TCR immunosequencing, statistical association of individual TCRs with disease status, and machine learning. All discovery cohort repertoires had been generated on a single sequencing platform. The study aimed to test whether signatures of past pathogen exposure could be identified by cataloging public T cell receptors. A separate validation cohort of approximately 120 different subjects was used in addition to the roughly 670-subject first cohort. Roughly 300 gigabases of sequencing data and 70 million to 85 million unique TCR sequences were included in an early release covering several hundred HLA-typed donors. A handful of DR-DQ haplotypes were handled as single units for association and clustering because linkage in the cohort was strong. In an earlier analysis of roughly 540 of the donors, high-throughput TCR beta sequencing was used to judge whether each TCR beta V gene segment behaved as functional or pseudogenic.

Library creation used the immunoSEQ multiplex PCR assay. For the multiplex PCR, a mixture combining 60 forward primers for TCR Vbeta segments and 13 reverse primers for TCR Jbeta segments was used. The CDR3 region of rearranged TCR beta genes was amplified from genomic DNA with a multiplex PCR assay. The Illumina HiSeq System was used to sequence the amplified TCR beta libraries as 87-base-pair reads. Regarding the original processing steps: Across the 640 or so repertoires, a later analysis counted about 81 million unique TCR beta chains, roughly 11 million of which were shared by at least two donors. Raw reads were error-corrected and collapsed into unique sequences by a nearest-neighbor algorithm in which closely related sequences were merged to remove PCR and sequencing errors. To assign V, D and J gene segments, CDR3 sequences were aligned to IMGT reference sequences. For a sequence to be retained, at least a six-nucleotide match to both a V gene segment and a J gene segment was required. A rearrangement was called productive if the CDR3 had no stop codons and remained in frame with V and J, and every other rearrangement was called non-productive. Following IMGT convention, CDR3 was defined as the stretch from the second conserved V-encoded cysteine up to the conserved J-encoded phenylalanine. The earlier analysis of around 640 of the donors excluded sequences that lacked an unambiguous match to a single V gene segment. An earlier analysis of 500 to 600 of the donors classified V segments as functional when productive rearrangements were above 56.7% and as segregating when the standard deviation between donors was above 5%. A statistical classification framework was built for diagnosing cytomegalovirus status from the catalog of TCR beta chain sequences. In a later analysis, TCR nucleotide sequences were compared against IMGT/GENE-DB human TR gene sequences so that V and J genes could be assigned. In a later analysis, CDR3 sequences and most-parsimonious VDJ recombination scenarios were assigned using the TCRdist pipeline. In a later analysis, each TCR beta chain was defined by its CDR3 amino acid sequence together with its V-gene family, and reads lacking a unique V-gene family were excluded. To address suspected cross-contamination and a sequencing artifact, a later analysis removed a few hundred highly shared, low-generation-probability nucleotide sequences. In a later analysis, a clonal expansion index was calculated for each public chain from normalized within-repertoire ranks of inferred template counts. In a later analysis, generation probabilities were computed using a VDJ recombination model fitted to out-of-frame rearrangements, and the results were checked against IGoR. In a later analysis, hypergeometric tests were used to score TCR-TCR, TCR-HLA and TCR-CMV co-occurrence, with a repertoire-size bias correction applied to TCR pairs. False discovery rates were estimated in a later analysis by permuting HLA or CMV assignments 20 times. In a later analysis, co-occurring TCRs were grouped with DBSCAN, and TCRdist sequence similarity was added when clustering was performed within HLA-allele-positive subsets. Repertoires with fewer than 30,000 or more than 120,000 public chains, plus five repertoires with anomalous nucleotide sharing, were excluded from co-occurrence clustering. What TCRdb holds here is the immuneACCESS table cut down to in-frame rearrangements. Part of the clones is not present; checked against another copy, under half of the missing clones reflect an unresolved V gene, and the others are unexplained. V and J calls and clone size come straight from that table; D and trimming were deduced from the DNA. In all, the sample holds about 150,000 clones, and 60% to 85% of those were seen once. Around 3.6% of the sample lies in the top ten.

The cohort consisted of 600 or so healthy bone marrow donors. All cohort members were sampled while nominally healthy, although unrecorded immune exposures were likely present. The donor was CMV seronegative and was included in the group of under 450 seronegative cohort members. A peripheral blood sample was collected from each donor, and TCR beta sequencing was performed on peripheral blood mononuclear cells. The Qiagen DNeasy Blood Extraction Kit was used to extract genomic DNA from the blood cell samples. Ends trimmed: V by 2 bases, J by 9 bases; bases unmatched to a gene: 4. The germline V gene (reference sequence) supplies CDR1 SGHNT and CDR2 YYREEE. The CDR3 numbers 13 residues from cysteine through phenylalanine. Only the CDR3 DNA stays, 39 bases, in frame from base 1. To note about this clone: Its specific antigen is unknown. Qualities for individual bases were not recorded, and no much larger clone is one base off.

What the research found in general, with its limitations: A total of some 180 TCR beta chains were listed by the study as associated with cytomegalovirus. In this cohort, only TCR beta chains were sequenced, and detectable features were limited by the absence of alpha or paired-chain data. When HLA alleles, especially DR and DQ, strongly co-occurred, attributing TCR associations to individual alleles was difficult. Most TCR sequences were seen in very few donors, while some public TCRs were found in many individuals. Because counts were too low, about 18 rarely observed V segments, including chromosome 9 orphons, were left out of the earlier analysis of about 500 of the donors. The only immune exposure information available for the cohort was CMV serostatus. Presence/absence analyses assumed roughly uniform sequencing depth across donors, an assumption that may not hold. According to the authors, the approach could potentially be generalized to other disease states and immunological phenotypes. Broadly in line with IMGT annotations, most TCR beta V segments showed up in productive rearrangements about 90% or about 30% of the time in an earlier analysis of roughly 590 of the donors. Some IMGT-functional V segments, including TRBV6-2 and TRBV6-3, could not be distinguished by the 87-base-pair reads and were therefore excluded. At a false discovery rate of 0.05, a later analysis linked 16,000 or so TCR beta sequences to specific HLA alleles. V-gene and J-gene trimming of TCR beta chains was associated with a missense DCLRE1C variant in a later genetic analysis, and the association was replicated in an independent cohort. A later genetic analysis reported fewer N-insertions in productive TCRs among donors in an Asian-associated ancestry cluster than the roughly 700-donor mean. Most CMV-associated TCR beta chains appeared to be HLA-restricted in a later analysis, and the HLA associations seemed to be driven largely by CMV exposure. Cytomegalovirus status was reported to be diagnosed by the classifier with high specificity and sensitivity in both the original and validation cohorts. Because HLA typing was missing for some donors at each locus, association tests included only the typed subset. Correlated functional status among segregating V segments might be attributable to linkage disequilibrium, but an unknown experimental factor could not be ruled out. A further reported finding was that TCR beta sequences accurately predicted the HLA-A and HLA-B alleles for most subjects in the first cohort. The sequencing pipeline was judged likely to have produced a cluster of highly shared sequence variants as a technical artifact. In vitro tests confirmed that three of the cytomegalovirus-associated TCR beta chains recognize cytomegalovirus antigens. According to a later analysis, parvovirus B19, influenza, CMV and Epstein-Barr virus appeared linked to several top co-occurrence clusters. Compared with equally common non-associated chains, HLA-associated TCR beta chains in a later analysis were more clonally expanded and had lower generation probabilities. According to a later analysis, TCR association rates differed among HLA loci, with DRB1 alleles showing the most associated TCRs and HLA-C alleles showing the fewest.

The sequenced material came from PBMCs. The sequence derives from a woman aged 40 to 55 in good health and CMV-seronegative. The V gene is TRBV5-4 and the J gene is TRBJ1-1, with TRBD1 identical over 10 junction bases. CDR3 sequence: CASSFDRGHKAFF. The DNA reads TGTGCCAGCAGCTTTGACAGGGGGCATAAAGCTTTCTTT.